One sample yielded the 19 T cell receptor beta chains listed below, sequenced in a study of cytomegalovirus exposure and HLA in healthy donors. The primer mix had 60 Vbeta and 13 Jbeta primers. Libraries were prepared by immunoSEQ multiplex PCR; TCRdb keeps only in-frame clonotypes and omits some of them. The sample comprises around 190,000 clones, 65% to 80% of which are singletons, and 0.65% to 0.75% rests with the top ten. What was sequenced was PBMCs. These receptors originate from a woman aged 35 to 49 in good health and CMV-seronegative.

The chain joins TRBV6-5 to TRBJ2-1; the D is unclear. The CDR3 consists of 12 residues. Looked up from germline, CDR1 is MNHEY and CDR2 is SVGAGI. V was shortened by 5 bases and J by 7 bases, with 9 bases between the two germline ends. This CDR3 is CASSALENEQFF. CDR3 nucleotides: TGTGCCAGCAGTGCCCTAGAGAATGAGCAGTTCTTC.

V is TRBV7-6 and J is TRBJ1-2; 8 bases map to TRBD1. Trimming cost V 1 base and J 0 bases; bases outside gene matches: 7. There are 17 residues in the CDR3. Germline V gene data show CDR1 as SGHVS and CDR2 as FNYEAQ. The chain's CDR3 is CASSLGGQGASNYGYTF. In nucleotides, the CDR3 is TGTGCCAGCAGCTTAGGCGGTCAGGGGGCCTCTAACTATGGCTACACCTTC.

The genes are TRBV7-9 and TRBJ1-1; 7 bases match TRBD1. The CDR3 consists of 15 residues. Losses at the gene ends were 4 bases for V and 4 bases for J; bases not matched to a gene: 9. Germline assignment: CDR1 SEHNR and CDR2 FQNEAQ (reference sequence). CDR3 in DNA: TGTGCCAGCAGCTCAAAACAGGGGCCTGGCACTGAAGCTTTCTTT. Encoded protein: CASSSKQGPGTEAFF.

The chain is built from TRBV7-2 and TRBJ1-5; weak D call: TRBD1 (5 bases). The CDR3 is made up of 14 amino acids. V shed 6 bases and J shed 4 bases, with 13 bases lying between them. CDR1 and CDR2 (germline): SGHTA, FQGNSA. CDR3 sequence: CASSYRQRNQPQHF. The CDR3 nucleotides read TGTGCCAGCAGTTACCGACAGAGAAATCAGCCCCAGCATTTT.

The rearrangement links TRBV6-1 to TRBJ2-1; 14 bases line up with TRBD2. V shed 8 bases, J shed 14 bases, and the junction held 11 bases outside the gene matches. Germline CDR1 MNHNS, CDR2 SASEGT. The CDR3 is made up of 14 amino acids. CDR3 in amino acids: CASGLAGGLRNEFF. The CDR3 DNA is TGTGCCAGCGGACTAGCGGGGGGCTTGAGAAACGAGTTCTTC.

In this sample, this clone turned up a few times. The CDR3 spells CASSQWTGINQPQHF. CDR3 bases: TGCGCCAGCAGCCAATGGACAGGGATTAATCAGCCCCAGCATTTT. The chain is built from TRBV4-3 and TRBJ1-5, with 8 positions matching TRBD1. V shed 2 bases, J shed 4 bases, and the junction held 4 bases outside the gene matches. Germline V gene data show CDR1 as LGHNA and CDR2 as YSLEER. CDR3 size: 15 residues.

The CDR3 coding sequence is TGTGCCAGCAGAAACAGGGTTAATCAGCCCCAGCATTTT. It encodes CASRNRVNQPQHF. This chain uses TRBV27 with TRBJ1-5; weak D call: TRBD1 (6 bases). Trimming stripped 6 bases from V and 4 bases from J, with 10 bases between. The CDR3 spans 13 residues. CDR1 and CDR2 from the germline V gene are MNHEY and SMNVEV (reference sequence).

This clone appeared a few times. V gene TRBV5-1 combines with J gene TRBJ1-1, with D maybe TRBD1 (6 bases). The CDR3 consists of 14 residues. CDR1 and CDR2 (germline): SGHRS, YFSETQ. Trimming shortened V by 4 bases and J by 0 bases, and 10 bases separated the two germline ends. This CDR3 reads CASSTGQLNTEAFF. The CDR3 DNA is TGCGCCAGCAGCACCGGACAGCTGAACACTGAAGCTTTCTTT.

The CDR3 DNA is TGTGCCAGCAGCCCCATCGGGACTGGGATCTACAATGAGCAGTTCTTC. This encodes CASSPIGTGIYNEQFF. The chain links TRBV9 to TRBJ2-1, with D possibly TRBD2 on 6 matching bases. CDR1 SGDLS and CDR2 YYNGEE come from the germline V gene. V was trimmed by 4 bases and J by 3 bases, leaving 17 bases between them. The CDR3 spans 16 residues.

CDR3 nucleotides: TGCAGCGTGAGGATGACAGGGCCCAGCAATCAGCCCCAGCATTTT. This codes for CSVRMTGPSNQPQHF. This sequence joins TRBV29-1 and TRBJ1-5; 7 nucleotides line up with TRBD1. Germline CDR1 and CDR2: SQVTM and ANQGSEA. V lost 6 bases and J lost 1; bases outside the gene matches: 9. The CDR3 extends over 15 amino acids.

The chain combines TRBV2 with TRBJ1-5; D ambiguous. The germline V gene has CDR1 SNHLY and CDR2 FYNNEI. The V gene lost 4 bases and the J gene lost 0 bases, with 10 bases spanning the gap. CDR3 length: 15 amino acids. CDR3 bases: TGTGCCAGCAGTGGGTTGGCAGTTAGCAATCAGCCCCAGCATTTT. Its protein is CASSGLAVSNQPQHF. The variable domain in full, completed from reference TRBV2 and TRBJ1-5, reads EPEVTQTPSHQVTQMGQEVILRCVPISNHLYFYWYRQILGQKVEFLVSFYNNEISEKSEIFDDQFSVERPDGSNFTLKIRSTKLEDSAMYFCASSGLAVSNQPQHFGDGTRLSIL.

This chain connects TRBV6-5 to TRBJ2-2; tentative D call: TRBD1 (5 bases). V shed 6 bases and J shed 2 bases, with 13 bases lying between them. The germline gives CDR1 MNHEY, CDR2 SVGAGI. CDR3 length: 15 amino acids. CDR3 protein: CASSLGWTNTGELFF. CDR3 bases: TGTGCCAGCAGCCTAGGGTGGACAAACACCGGGGAGCTGTTTTTT.

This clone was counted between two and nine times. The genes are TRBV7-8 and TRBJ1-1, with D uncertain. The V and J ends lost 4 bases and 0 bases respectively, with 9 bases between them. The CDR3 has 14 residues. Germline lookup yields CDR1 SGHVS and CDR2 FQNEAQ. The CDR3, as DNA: TGTGCCAGCAGCTATGGCGGGGTGAACACTGAAGCTTTCTTT. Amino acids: CASSYGGVNTEAFF.

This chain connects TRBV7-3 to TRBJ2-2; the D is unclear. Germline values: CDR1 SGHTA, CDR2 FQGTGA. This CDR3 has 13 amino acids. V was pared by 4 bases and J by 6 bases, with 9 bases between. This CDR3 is CASSSSVAGELFF. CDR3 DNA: TGTGCCAGCAGCTCTTCGGTGGCCGGGGAGCTGTTTTTT.

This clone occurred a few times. The CDR3 DNA is TGTGCCAGCAGACCCCTGGGAGGTAGCAATCAGCCCCAGCATTTT. Protein: CASRPLGGSNQPQHF. The chain recombines TRBV7-8 with TRBJ1-5; D gene uncertain. V was shortened by 6 bases and J by 0 bases, with 12 bases between the two germline ends. In germline, CDR1 is SGHVS, CDR2 FQNEAQ. The CDR3 spans 15 residues.

CDR3 region: CASSLIGVDQPQHF. The CDR3 coding sequence is TGTGCCAGCAGCTTGATCGGGGTGGACCAGCCCCAGCATTTT. The chain employs TRBV7-9 and TRBJ1-5; D is unclear. The germline CDR1 and CDR2 sequences are SEHNR and FQNEAQ (reference sequence). The CDR3 runs 14 residues. Trimming removed 3 bases at V and 7 bases at J, with 13 bases between. Full variable domain (outside the CDR3, taken from reference TRBV7-9 and TRBJ1-5): DTGVSQNPRHKITKRGQNVTFRCDPISEHNRLYWYRQTLGQGPEFLTYFQNEAQLEKSRLLSDRFSAERPKGSFSTLEIQRTEQGDSAMYLCASSLIGVDQPQHFGDGTRLSIL.

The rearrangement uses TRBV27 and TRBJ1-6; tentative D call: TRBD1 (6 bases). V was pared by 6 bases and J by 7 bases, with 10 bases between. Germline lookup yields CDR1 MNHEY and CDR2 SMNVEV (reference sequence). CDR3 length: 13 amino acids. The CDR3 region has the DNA TGTGCCAGCAGGGACAGTCGGAATTCACCCCTCCACTTT. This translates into CASRDSRNSPLHF.

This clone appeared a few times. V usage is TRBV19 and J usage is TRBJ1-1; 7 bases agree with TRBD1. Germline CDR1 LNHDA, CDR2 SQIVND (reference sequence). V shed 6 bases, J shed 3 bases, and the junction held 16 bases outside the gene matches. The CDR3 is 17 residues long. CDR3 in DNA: TGTGCCAGTAGCAGCCTGAGACAGGGAGGAAGTGACACTGAAGCTTTCTTT. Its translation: CASSSLRQGGSDTEAFF.

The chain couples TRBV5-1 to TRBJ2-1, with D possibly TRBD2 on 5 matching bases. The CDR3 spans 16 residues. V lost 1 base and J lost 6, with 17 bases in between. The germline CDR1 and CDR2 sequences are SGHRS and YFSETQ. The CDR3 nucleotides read TGCGCCAGCAGCTTGAGCGGTCGAGCCCTTGGCAATGAGCAGTTCTTC. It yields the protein CASSLSGRALGNEQFF. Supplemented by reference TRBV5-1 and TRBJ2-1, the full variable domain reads KAGVTQTPRYLIKTRGQQVTLSCSPISGHRSVSWYQQTPGQGLQFLFEYFSETQRNKGNFPGRFSGRQFSNSRSEMNVSTLELGDSALYLCASSLSGRALGNEQFFGPGTRLTVL.